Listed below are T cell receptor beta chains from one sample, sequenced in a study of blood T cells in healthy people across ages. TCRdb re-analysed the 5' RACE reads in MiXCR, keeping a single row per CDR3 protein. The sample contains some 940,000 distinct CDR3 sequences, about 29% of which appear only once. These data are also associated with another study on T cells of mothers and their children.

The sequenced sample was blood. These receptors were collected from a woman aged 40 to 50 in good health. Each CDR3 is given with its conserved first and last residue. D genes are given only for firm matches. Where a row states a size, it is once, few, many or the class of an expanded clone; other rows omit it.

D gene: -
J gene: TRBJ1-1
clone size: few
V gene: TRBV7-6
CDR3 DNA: TGTGCCAGCAGCTTAGATGTGTCAAATTCGGCAGGGGTTACTGAAGCTTTCTTT
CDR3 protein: CASSLDVSNSAGVTEAFF

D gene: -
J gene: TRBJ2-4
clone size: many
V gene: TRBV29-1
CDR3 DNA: TGCAGCGCTCAGGGGGGGGGCAAAAACATTCAGTACTTC
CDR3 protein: CSAQGGGKNIQYF

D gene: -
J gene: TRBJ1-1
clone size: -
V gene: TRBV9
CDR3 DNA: TGTGCCAGCAGCGTGGTTGGGACCGAAAACACTGAAGCTTTCTTT
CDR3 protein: CASSVVGTENTEAFF

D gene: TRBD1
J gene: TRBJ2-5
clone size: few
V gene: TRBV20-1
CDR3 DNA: TGCAGTGCTAAGGCAGGGGGCGGGGAGACCCAGTACTTC
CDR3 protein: CSAKAGGGETQYF

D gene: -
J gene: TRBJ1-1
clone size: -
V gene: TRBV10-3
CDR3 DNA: TGTGCCATCAGTGACCCATATTCCCAGAAGAACACTGAAGCTTTCTTT
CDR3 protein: CAISDPYSQKNTEAFF

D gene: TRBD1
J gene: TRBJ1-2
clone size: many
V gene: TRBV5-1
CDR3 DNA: TGCGCCAGCAGCTTGGACAGGGGTTGGGATGGCTACACCTTC
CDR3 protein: CASSLDRGWDGYTF

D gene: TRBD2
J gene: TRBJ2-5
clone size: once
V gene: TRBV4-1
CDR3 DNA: TGCGCCAGCAGCCAACTGCTAGCGGGGGGGCGTGAGACCCAGTACTTC
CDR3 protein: CASSQLLAGGRETQYF

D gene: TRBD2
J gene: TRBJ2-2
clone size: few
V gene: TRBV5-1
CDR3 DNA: TGCGCCAGCAGCTCGGGACTAGCGGGGGGCACGAACACCGGGGAGCTGTTTTTT
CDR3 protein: CASSSGLAGGTNTGELFF

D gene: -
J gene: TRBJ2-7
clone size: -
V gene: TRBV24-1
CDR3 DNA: TGTGCCACCAGTGATTCTTTCGGGGGCGAGCAGTACTTC
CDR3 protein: CATSDSFGGEQYF

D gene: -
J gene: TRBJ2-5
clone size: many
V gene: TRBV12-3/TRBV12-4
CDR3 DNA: TGTGCCAGCAGTTCGTGGGGACTCGAAGAGACCCAGTACTTC
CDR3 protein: CASSSWGLEETQYF

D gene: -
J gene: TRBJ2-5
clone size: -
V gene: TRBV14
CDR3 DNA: TGTGCCAGCAGCCAAGATATGTCGGACGGACAGCAGTACTTC
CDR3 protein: CASSQDMSDGQQYF

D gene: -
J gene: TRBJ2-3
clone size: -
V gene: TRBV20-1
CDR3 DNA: TGCAGTGCTAGGGGAGCTCTGGATACGCAGTATTTT
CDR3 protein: CSARGALDTQYF

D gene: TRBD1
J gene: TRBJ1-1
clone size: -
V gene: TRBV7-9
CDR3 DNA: TGTGCCAGCAGCTCATACCGGGGGACAGCCCAGAACACTGAAGCTTTCTTT
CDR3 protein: CASSSYRGTAQNTEAFF

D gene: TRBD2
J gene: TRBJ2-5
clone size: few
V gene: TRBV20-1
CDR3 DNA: TGCAGTGCTAGAGATAGTACTAGCGCTAAAGAGACCCAGTACTTC
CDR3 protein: CSARDSTSAKETQYF

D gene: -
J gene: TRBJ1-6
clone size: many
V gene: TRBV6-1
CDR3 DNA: TGTGCCAGCAGTGGGCCGGGGGGAGGGCTGAGCTCCTATAATTCACCCCTCCACTTT
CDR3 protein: CASSGPGGGLSSYNSPLHF

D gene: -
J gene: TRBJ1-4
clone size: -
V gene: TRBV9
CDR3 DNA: TGTGCCAGCAGCGCCGGGATGGGGGCAACTAATGAAAAACTGTTTTTT
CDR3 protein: CASSAGMGATNEKLFF

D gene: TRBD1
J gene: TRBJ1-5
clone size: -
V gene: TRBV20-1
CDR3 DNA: TGCAGTGCTAGAGAGTTAACAGGGGAACTTTGGACCAATCAGCCCCAGCATTTT
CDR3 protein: CSARELTGELWTNQPQHF

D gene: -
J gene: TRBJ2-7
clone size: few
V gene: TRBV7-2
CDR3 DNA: TGTGCCAGCAGCCTGGACACGGTCTCGGGTGAGCAGTACTTC
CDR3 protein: CASSLDTVSGEQYF

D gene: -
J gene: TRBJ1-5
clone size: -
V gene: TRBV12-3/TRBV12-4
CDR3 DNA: TGTGCCAGCAGTTCTGGGGGTGACAATCAGCCCCAGCATTTT
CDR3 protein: CASSSGGDNQPQHF

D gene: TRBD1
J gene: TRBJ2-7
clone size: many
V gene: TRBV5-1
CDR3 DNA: TGCGCCAGCAGCAAAGGGACAGTGGACTCCTACGAGCAGTACTTC
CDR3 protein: CASSKGTVDSYEQYF